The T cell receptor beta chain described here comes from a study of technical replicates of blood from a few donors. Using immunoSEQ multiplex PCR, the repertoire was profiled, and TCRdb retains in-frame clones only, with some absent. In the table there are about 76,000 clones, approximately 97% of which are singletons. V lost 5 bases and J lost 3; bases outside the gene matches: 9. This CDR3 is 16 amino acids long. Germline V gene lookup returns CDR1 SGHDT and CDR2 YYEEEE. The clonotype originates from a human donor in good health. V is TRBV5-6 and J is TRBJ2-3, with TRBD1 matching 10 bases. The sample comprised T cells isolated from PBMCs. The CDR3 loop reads CASRIRDRGFTDTQYF. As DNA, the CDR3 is TGTGCCAGCAGGATCCGGGACAGGGGTTTTACAGATACGCAGTATTTT. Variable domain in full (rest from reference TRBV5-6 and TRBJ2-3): DAGVTQSPTHLIKTRGQQVTLRCSPKSGHDTVSWYQQALGQGPQFIFQYYEEEERQRGNFPDRFSGHQFPNYSSELNVNALLLGDSALYLCASRIRDRGFTDTQYFGPGTRLTVL.